This T cell receptor beta chain was sequenced in a study of T cell responses to AZD1222 COVID-19 vaccine. Study-wide results and limits: Researchers took repertoire samples only after the peak T cell response had come. Vaccination with two AZD1222 doses was followed by a rise in Spike-specific TCR breadth and depth.

Turning to this clone: Its antigen is unknown.

TCRdb's table, derived via immunoSEQ multiplex PCR, lists solely in-frame clones and lacks some. The top ten clones hold around 3.2% of a sample with 100,000 to 120,000 clones, about 90% of them seen once. CDR3 size: 14 residues. The ends were cut back, 6 bases at V and 2 bases at J, with 14 bases in the middle. The sequence came from an adult in good health. The J gene is TRBJ2-7, the V gene TRBV23-1; D call uncertain. TRBV23-1 is placed among ORFs of uncertain function. The material was peripheral blood, obtained on day 0 of AZD1222 vaccination. In nucleotides, the CDR3 is TGCGCCAGCAGCCCCACTCCGCAGCCCTACGAGCAGTACTTC. As protein: CASSPTPQPYEQYF.